The 16 T cell receptor beta chains reported below all come from one sample, sequenced in a study of T cells in Graves' hyperthyroidism and ophthalmopathy. Amplified TCR beta CDR3 regions derived from RNA transcripts. First-round RT-PCR targeting the TCR CDR3 was performed with the HTBI primer set. Using its own MiXCR run on the multiplex PCR reads, TCRdb lists one record per CDR3 protein. The table shows some 250,000 distinct CDR3 sequences, with about 14% occurring only once. Source material: blood. These TCRs come from a woman between 35 and 50 years old with Graves' hyperthyroidism that later progressed to Graves' ophthalmopathy.

The gene calls are TRBV6-1 and TRBJ1-1; unclear D gene. Germline V CDR1 and CDR2: MNHNS, SASEGT. This CDR3 region has 13 residues. V lost 8 bases, J lost 1 base, and 11 bases lay in between. CDR3 region: CASGFTSNTEAFF. For the CDR3, the DNA is TGTGCCAGCGGGTTTACATCGAACACTGAAGCTTTCTTT.

The V gene is TRBV25-1, the J gene TRBJ2-4; D is perhaps TRBD1 (6 bases). Germline V CDR1 and CDR2: MGHDK, SYGVNS. The CDR3 sequence is 16 residues long. The V end lost 5 bases, the J end lost 1 base, and 15 bases lay between the germline ends. The DNA for the CDR3 is TGTGCCAGCAGTCCACAGGGTTTTATCGCCAAAAACATTCAGTACTTC. Amino acid sequence: CASSPQGFIAKNIQYF.

The chain uses TRBV14 and TRBJ1-2; D is uncertain. Germline assignment: CDR1 SGHDN and CDR2 FVKESK. Between the trimmed V and J ends, which lost 4 bases and 8 bases, there was a span of 23 bases. The CDR3 spans 16 residues. The CDR3 region is CASSRTGPAFSYGYTF. CDR3 coding DNA: TGTGCCAGCAGCCGGACCGGGCCGGCATTTAGCTACGGCTACACCTTC.

This clonotype was found many times. V gene TRBV19 combines with J gene TRBJ2-3; D gene ambiguous. Germline lookup yields CDR1 LNHDA and CDR2 SQIVND (reference sequence). The CDR3 length is 14 residues. With 3 bases removed from V and 2 bases from J, the gap between germline ends came to 9 bases. The CDR3 DNA is TGTGCCAGTAGTATGGCCGGCCTCACAGATACGCAGTATTTT. Its translation: CASSMAGLTDTQYF.

This clonotype has ten or more counts. Here the CDR3 reads CASTTGPDYEQYF. In nucleotides, the CDR3 is TGTGCCAGCACCACGGGACCGGATTACGAGCAGTACTTC. This rearrangement joins TRBV6-1 to TRBJ2-7; the D gene could be TRBD1 or TRBD2 (5 bases each). The CDR3 is 13 residues long. The germline gives CDR1 MNHNS, CDR2 SASEGT. V was trimmed by 7 bases and J by 4 bases, leaving 14 bases between them.

This clonotype was seen many times. DNA of the CDR3: TGTGCCAGCAGCCTCTGGGGACGGGAGCAGTACTTC. Protein: CASSLWGREQYF. The chain carries TRBV5-6 and TRBJ2-7; possibly TRBD1 or TRBD2 for D (5 bases each). This CDR3 spans 12 amino acids. Per germline, CDR1 SGHDT and CDR2 YYEEEE. The germline V and J ends were trimmed by 4 bases and 7 bases, with 12 bases remaining between them.

This clonotype was observed many times. It is likely a read error, because the conserved phenylalanine at the end of the CDR3 is missing. The chain combines TRBV30 with TRBJ1-1; D remains ambiguous. Trimming took 4 bases from V and 1 from J, leaving 7 bases between them. Germline CDR1 and CDR2: GTSNPN and SVGIG (reference sequence). This CDR3 region has 12 residues. CDR3 sequence: CAWNRGNTEAFL. The CDR3 DNA reads as TGTGCCTGGAATCGGGGGAACACTGAAGCTTTCCTT.

The table lists this clonotype with a count of one. A much larger clone sits a single nucleotide away, making a read error possible. This chain uses TRBV4-1 with TRBJ1-1; 10 positions match TRBD1. The CDR3 runs to 15 residues. Germline CDR1 is MGHRA and CDR2 is YSYEKL. This CDR3 reads CAGSSRTGGITEAFF. As DNA, the CDR3 is TGCGCCGGCAGCTCTCGGACAGGGGGGATCACTGAAGCTTTCTTT.

This clonotype has a count of ten or more. This chain joins TRBV27 and TRBJ1-1; D is unclear. Trimming shortened V by 4 bases and J by 8 bases, and 17 bases separated the two germline ends. CDR1 and CDR2 from the germline V gene are MNHEY and SMNVEV (reference sequence). This CDR3 is 14 amino acids long. The CDR3 region is CASSSGFKTKEAFF. The CDR3 nucleotides are TGTGCCAGCAGTTCCGGGTTTAAGACTAAAGAAGCTTTCTTT.

This clonotype was seen a handful of times. This chain links TRBV6-1 with TRBJ2-1; 9 nucleotides align to TRBD1. V lost 6 bases, J lost 1 base, and 7 bases stayed unmatched. The germline V gene encodes CDR1 MNHNS and CDR2 SASEGT. CDR3 size: 16 residues. CDR3 protein: CASRHRGRKSYNEQFF. The DNA for the CDR3 is TGTGCCAGCAGGCACAGGGGGCGGAAGTCCTACAATGAGCAGTTCTTC.

This clonotype appeared many times. The rearrangement links TRBV28 to TRBJ2-7; D possibly matches TRBD1 or TRBD2 (5 bases each). The CDR3 length is 16 residues. V dropped 4 bases and J dropped 4 bases, with 20 bases sitting between them. The V gene's germline CDR1 is MDHEN and CDR2 SYDVKM. In DNA form, the CDR3 reads TGTGCCAGCAGTTCCCACCTTCCGGGACCTTCATACGAGCAGTACTTC. Its protein is CASSSHLPGPSYEQYF.

This rearrangement joins TRBV7-3 to TRBJ2-1, with TRBD2 as a possible D gene (6 bases). Germline assignment: CDR1 SGHTA and CDR2 FQGTGA. This CDR3 spans 14 amino acids. The ends were cut back, 3 bases at V and 5 bases at J, with 11 bases in the middle. This CDR3 is CASSFGGANNEQFF. In DNA, the CDR3 is TGTGCCAGCAGCTTCGGCGGGGCGAACAATGAGCAGTTCTTC.

The rearrangement uses TRBV6-5 and TRBJ1-1; the D gene is possibly TRBD1 (6 bases). The CDR3 spans 17 residues. The germline V gene encodes CDR1 MNHEY and CDR2 SVGAGI. Trimming left V 0 bases short and J 2 bases short, with 16 bases between. The CDR3 nucleotides are TGTGCCAGCAGTTACTCGGTGGCGGGGGGGCTCAACACTGAAGCTTTCTTT. Translated: CASSYSVAGGLNTEAFF.

This clonotype was found many times. The chain recombines TRBV9 with TRBJ2-2; weak D call: TRBD1 (6 bases). The CDR3 has 14 amino acids. With 1 base removed from V and 7 bases from J, the gap between germline ends came to 11 bases. Germline CDR1 is SGDLS and CDR2 is YYNGEE. The CDR3 DNA sequence: TGTGCCAGCAGCGTACAGGGGTCGGACGGGGAGCTGTTTTTT. Its protein product is CASSVQGSDGELFF.

This chain connects TRBV6-2 or TRBV6-3 to TRBJ2-7; 7 nucleotides line up with TRBD1. CDR1 is MNHEY and CDR2 is SVGEGT in the germline V gene. This CDR3 has 16 amino acids. The V and J ends lost 0 bases and 6 bases, in that order; junction bases with no gene match: 11. Here the CDR3 DNA reads TGTGCCAGCAGTTACTCGAACTACAGGGGATCGGGCGAGCAGTACTTC. It is translated as CASSYSNYRGSGEQYF.

This clonotype has a count of ten or more. The genes are TRBV10-1 and TRBJ2-5; D ambiguous. Germline-derived CDR1 and CDR2 are WNHNN and SYGVQD (reference sequence). V was trimmed by 0 bases and J by 2 bases, leaving 7 bases between them. This CDR3 is 14 amino acids long. CDR3 in DNA: TGCGCCAGCAGTGAGTCTAGAAGTCAAGAGACCCAGTACTTC. This translates into CASSESRSQETQYF.